These 24 T cell receptor beta chains originate from one sample sequenced in a study of vaccination and CD4 T cells after COVID-19. Indicated treatment: roughly 11-day PBMC culture with coronavirus spike peptide pools or control peptides (ViraFEST assay). Scientists ran DNA taken from cultured CD4+ T cells through the Oncomine TCR Beta short-read assay for sequencing. TCRdb processed the PCR reads anew with MiXCR; each CDR3 protein has one entry. The sample has around 17,000 distinct CDR3 sequences, around a third seen once; the top ten hold about 23%. These receptors' antigens are unknown. The source was CD4+ T cells from blood, cultured in vitro, collected before SARS-CoV-2 vaccination. These receptors originate from a human donor who received a COVID-19 vaccine.

V usage is TRBV11-3 and J usage is TRBJ2-7, with TRBD1 identical over 9 bases. This CDR3 has 15 amino acids. J was trimmed by 6 bases and V by 5 bases; bases with no gene match: 11. CDR1 SGHNT and CDR2 YENEEA come from the germline V gene. The CDR3 DNA sequence: TGTGCCAGCAGCGCCCGACCGGGACAGGGAAGCGAGCAGTACTTC. Encoded protein: CASSARPGQGSEQYF.

This clonotype was seen only a few times. The chain carries TRBV21-1 and TRBJ2-5; the table's D call, TRBD1, was not checked against the DNA. TRBV21-1 is marked as a pseudogene. CDR3 length: 17 amino acids. This CDR3 reads CASSKSPPGALEETQYF. In DNA form, the CDR3 reads TGTGCCAGCAGCAAATCCCCCCCGGGGGCGCTGGAAGAGACCCAGTACTTC.

This clonotype appeared a few times. This chain joins TRBV7-9 and TRBJ2-5, with TRBD1 matching 8 bases. The V gene's germline CDR1 is SEHNR and CDR2 FQNEAQ (reference sequence). The CDR3 is 16 amino acids. The ends lost 0 bases at V and 5 bases at J; junction bases unmatched: 8. In DNA form, the CDR3 reads TGTGCCAGCAGCTTAGCGGGACCAGGGGGCAGGGAGACCCAGTACTTC. This encodes CASSLAGPGGRETQYF.

This clonotype showed up just a few times. This chain links TRBV2 with TRBJ1-6; 10 bases match TRBD1. The CDR3 is made up of 19 amino acids. Germline trimming cut 5 bases from V and 4 bases from J; bases unmatched to any gene: 14. Germline V gene lookup returns CDR1 SNHLY and CDR2 FYNNEI. CDR3 in DNA: TGTGCCAGCAGTCCGTCGCCATTTCGGGACAGGGGATATAATTCACCCCTCCACTTT. Encoded protein: CASSPSPFRDRGYNSPLHF.

This sequence joins TRBV7-9 and TRBJ1-1; D not certain. V was trimmed by 3 bases and J by 6 bases, leaving 11 bases between them. Germline V gives CDR1 SEHNR, CDR2 FQNEAQ (reference sequence). The CDR3 loop spans 13 amino acids. DNA for the CDR3: TGTGCCAGCAGCTTGGGGTGGGCAGCTGAAGCTTTCTTT. Protein product: CASSLGWAAEAFF.

This rearrangement joins TRBV5-1 to TRBJ2-5; weak D call: TRBD1 (5 bases). CDR1 SGHRS and CDR2 YFSETQ come from the germline V gene. The CDR3 extends over 16 amino acids. Trimming stripped 5 bases from V and 0 bases from J, with 17 bases between. As DNA, the CDR3 is TGCGCCAGCAGTTTGTCGACAGTTTCCTACCAAGAGACCCAGTACTTC. Its translation: CASSLSTVSYQETQYF. The whole variable domain, filled in from reference TRBV5-1 and TRBJ2-5, reads KAGVTQTPRYLIKTRGQQVTLSCSPISGHRSVSWYQQTPGQGLQFLFEYFSETQRNKGNFPGRFSGRQFSNSRSEMNVSTLELGDSALYLCASSLSTVSYQETQYFGPGTRLLVL.

This clonotype was observed a handful of times. The chain couples TRBV5-1 to TRBJ1-2; D is ambiguous. This CDR3 comprises 14 residues. V was pared by 4 bases and J by 5 bases, with 15 bases between. From germline, CDR1 is SGHRS and CDR2 YFSETQ. The CDR3 sequence is CASSPLGWSYGYTF. The CDR3 DNA reads as TGCGCCAGCAGCCCCCTGGGGTGGTCATATGGCTACACCTTC. The full variable domain, rest sourced from reference TRBV5-1 and TRBJ1-2, is KAGVTQTPRYLIKTRGQQVTLSCSPISGHRSVSWYQQTPGQGLQFLFEYFSETQRNKGNFPGRFSGRQFSNSRSEMNVSTLELGDSALYLCASSPLGWSYGYTFGSGTRLTVV.

The chain combines TRBV24-1 with TRBJ2-1; D not resolved. The germline gives CDR1 KGHDR, CDR2 SFDVKD. V lost 5 bases to trimming and J lost 0 bases, with 10 bases between them. The CDR3 covers 15 residues. The CDR3 here is CATSGVEFSYNEQFF. The CDR3 region has the DNA TGTGCCACCAGTGGTGTAGAATTCTCCTACAATGAGCAGTTCTTC.

The table lists this clonotype with a few counts. The V and J genes are TRBV6-5 and TRBJ1-1; D ambiguous. The V end was cut by 2 bases, the J end by 6 bases, with 16 bases between. Germline V lookup: CDR1 MNHEY, CDR2 SVGAGI. The CDR3 loop spans 15 amino acids. CDR3 nucleotides: TGTGCCAGCAGTTACATGGGGTTTTACGACCCTGAAGCTTTCTTT. As protein: CASSYMGFYDPEAFF.

This sequence joins TRBV19 and TRBJ2-1; D not resolved. CDR1 is LNHDA, CDR2 SQIVND, per germline (reference sequence). CDR3 length equals 16 residues. V lost 0 bases, J lost 5 bases, and 14 bases lay in between. The CDR3 DNA is TGTGCCAGTAGTATAGATGTACGGTTCCCCGACAATGAGCAGTTCTTC. It yields the protein CASSIDVRFPDNEQFF.

J is TRBJ2-7 and V is TRBV21-1; the D call of TRBD1 is as the table states it, not checked on the DNA. TRBV21-1 is classified as a pseudogene. The CDR3 is 14 residues long. The CDR3 DNA follows: TGTGCCACTTCCCGGGACAGGGGGCACTACGAGCAGTACTTC. Translation: CATSRDRGHYEQYF.

This chain connects TRBV11-1 to TRBJ1-6, with D tentatively TRBD1 (5 bases). Germline V gene sequence: CDR1 SGHAT, CDR2 FQDESV (reference sequence). The CDR3 extends over 12 amino acids. Trimming took off 8 bases at V and 13 bases at J, with 15 bases between the two ends. The CDR3 spells CASSGGFRPLHF. The CDR3 coding sequence is TGTGCCAGCTCCGGGGGATTCAGGCCCCTCCACTTT.

In its sample, this clonotype was seen a few times. V usage is TRBV27 and J usage is TRBJ2-7, with D perhaps TRBD1 (6 bases). This CDR3 has 16 residues. Trimming took 2 bases from V and 4 from J, leaving 18 bases between them. CDR1 is MNHEY and CDR2 is SMNVEV in the germline V gene (reference sequence). CDR3 protein: CASSLRAAEQGYEQYF. The CDR3 bases are TGTGCCAGCAGTTTAAGGGCGGCCGAACAGGGTTACGAGCAGTACTTC.

The chain recombines TRBV19 with TRBJ2-1; TRBD2 matches at 8 bases. The V gene's germline CDR1 is LNHDA and CDR2 SQIVND (reference sequence). V shed 2 bases and J 5 bases; nucleotides not matched to a gene: 5. The CDR3 spans 15 residues. The CDR3 DNA reads as TGTGCCAGTAGTATAAGGCGGGGGGAAAACAATGAGCAGTTCTTC. Translating gives CASSIRRGENNEQFF. Together with reference TRBV19 and TRBJ2-1, the CDR3 gives the full variable domain: DGGITQSPKYLFRKEGQNVTLSCEQNLNHDAMYWYRQDPGQGLRLIYYSQIVNDFQKGDIAEGYSVSREKKESFPLTVTSAQKNPTAFYLCASSIRRGENNEQFFGPGTRLTVL.

The V and J genes are TRBV20-1 and TRBJ2-5, with D hard to call. The CDR3 totals 14 residues. Germline loops: CDR1 DFQATT, CDR2 SNEGSKA (reference sequence). Deletions cut 4 bases from V and 0 bases from J, with 12 bases between. The CDR3 loop is CSATIPGYQETQYF. The CDR3 DNA is TGCAGTGCTACGATTCCCGGGTACCAAGAGACCCAGTACTTC.

The chain combines TRBV5-1 with TRBJ2-5; D gene unclear. CDR3 length equals 11 residues. The germline CDR1 and CDR2 sequences are SGHRS and YFSETQ. Trimming stripped 4 bases from V and 3 bases from J, with 4 bases between. CDR3 DNA: TGCGCCAGCAGCATAGAAGAGACCCAGTACTTC. Residues: CASSIEETQYF.

This clonotype came up a few times. This sequence joins TRBV7-2 and TRBJ2-5; D remains unclear. CDR3 length: 14 amino acids. Looked up from germline, CDR1 is SGHTA and CDR2 is FQGNSA. V shed 0 bases and J shed 3 bases, with 8 bases lying between them. DNA of the CDR3: TGTGCCAGCAGCTTAGCTTATAGGGAAGAGACCCAGTACTTC. It codes for CASSLAYREETQYF. Supplemented by reference TRBV7-2 and TRBJ2-5, the full variable domain reads GAGVSQSPSNKVTEKGKDVELRCDPISGHTALYWYRQSLGQGLEFLIYFQGNSAPDKSGLPSDRFSAERTGGSVSTLTIQRTQQEDSAVYLCASSLAYREETQYFGPGTRLLVL.

This clonotype has just a few counts. The J gene is TRBJ1-2, the V gene TRBV27; D is unresolved. The CDR3 is 14 amino acids. V was pared by 3 bases and J by 7 bases, with 15 bases between. Per the germline V gene, CDR1 is MNHEY and CDR2 is SMNVEV (reference sequence). CDR3 loop: CASSFTLSAAGYTF. As DNA, the CDR3 is TGTGCCAGCAGTTTTACTTTAAGCGCTGCTGGCTACACCTTC.

This clonotype was observed once. The rearrangement links TRBV12-3 or TRBV12-4 to TRBJ2-4; TRBD1 matches 8 bases. CDR3 length equals 15 residues. The V gene end was trimmed by 6 bases and the J gene end by 1 base; junction bases not matched to a gene: 5. The CDR3 reads CASRGTGVAKNIQYF. The CDR3, as DNA: TGTGCCAGCAGAGGGACAGGTGTCGCCAAAAACATTCAGTACTTC.

This clonotype was detected only once. The rearrangement links TRBV5-5 to TRBJ1-3; D call uncertain. The CDR3 has 17 residues. The germline V and J ends were trimmed by 1 base and 0 bases, with 14 bases remaining between them. Germline V lookup: CDR1 SGHKS, CDR2 YYEKEE (reference sequence). CDR3 in amino acids: CASSLRWTASSGNTIYF. CDR3 bases: TGTGCCAGCAGCTTGAGGTGGACCGCGAGCTCTGGAAACACCATATATTTT.

The chain carries TRBV1 and TRBJ2-5; the D call of TRBD1 is as the table states it, not checked on the DNA. TRBV1 is termed a pseudogene. The CDR3 runs to 15 residues. CDR3 nucleotides: TGCACCAGCAGCCAAGACGGGGGGGCTGGAGAGACCCAGTACTTC. Protein: CTSSQDGGAGETQYF.

The chain carries TRBV2 and TRBJ2-4; maybe TRBD1 (5 bases). The germline gives CDR1 SNHLY, CDR2 FYNNEI. V shed 8 bases and J shed 6 bases, with 26 bases lying between them. This CDR3 spans 17 amino acids. The CDR3 here is CASRLGRALRRGNIQYF. The CDR3 DNA sequence: TGTGCCAGCCGATTGGGCCGGGCCCTCCGAAGGGGAAACATTCAGTACTTC. Filled out from reference TRBV2 and TRBJ2-4, the complete variable domain reads EPEVTQTPSHQVTQMGQEVILRCVPISNHLYFYWYRQILGQKVEFLVSFYNNEISEKSEIFDDQFSVERPDGSNFTLKIRSTKLEDSAMYFCASRLGRALRRGNIQYFGAGTRLSVL.

The chain recombines TRBV9 with TRBJ2-1; 7 bases agree with TRBD2. V was clipped by 3 bases and J by 1 base; unmatched bases: 4. Germline values: CDR1 SGDLS, CDR2 YYNGEE. The CDR3 contains 15 residues. This CDR3 reads CASSGEGLSYNEQFF. The DNA for the CDR3 is TGTGCCAGCAGCGGGGAGGGCTTGTCCTACAATGAGCAGTTCTTC.

This clonotype appeared once. The chain couples TRBV5-1 to TRBJ1-4, with TRBD1 matching 9 bases. The V gene end was trimmed by 4 bases and the J gene end by 5 bases; junction bases not matched to a gene: 6. CDR1 is SGHRS, CDR2 YFSETQ, per germline. The length of the CDR3 is 15 residues. The DNA for the CDR3 is TGCGCCAGCAGCCCAGGACAGGGGAGAAATGAAAAACTGTTTTTT. Protein sequence: CASSPGQGRNEKLFF. Complete variable domain (other parts from reference TRBV5-1 and TRBJ1-4): KAGVTQTPRYLIKTRGQQVTLSCSPISGHRSVSWYQQTPGQGLQFLFEYFSETQRNKGNFPGRFSGRQFSNSRSEMNVSTLELGDSALYLCASSPGQGRNEKLFFGSGTQLSVL.